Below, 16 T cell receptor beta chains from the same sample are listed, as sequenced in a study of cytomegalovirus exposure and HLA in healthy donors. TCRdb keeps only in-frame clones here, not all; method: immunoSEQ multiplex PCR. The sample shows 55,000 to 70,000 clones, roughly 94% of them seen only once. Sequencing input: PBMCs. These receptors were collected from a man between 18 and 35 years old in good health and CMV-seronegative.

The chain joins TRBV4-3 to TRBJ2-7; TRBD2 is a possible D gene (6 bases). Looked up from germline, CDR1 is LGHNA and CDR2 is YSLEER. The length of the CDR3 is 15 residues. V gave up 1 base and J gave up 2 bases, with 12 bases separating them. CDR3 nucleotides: TGCGCCAGCAGCCAAGCCCGGGAGACGGCCTACGAGCAGTACTTC. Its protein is CASSQARETAYEQYF.

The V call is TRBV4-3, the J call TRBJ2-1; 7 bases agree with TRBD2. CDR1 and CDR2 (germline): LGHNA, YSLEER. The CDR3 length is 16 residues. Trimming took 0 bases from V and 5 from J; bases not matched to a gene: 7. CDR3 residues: CASSQEPGGTNNEQFF. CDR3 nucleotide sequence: TGCGCCAGCAGCCAAGAGCCGGGAGGTACTAACAATGAGCAGTTCTTC.

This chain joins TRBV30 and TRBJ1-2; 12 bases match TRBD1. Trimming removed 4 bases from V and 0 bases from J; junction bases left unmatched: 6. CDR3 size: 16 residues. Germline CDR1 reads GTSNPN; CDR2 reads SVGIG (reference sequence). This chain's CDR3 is CAWNSGTGGTNYGYTF. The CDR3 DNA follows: TGTGCCTGGAACTCCGGGACAGGGGGCACTAACTATGGCTACACCTTC.

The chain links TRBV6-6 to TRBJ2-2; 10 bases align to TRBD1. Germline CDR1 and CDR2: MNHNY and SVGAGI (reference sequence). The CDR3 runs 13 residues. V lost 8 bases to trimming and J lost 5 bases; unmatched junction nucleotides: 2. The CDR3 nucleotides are TGTGCCAGCGGGACAGGGGAAACCGGGGAGCTGTTTTTT. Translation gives CASGTGETGELFF.

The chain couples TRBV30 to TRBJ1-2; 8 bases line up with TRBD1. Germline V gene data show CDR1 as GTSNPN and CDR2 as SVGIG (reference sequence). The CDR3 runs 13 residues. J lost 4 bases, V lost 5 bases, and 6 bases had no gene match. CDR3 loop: CAWADRGLYGYTF. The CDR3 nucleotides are TGTGCCTGGGCCGACAGGGGCCTCTATGGCTACACCTTC.

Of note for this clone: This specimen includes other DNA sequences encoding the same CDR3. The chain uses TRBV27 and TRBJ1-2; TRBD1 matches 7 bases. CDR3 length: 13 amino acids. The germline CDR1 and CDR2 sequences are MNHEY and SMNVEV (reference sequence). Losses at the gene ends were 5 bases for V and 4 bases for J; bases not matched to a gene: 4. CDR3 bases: TGTGCCAGCAGTCTTAGACAGGGCTATGGCTACACCTTC. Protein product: CASSLRQGYGYTF.

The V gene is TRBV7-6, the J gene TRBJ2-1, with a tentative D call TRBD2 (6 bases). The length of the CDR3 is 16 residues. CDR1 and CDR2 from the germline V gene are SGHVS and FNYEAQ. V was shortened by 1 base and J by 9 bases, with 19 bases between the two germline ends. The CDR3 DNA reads TGTGCCAGCAGCTTAGGCGCTAGCGTGGAACTGGGTGAGCAGTTCTTC. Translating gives CASSLGASVELGEQFF. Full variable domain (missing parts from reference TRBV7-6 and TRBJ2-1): GAGVSQSPRYKVTKRGQDVALRCDPISGHVSLYWYRQALGQGPEFLTYFNYEAQQDKSGLPNDRFSAERPEGSISTLTIQRTEQRDSAMYRCASSLGASVELGEQFFGPGTRLTVL.

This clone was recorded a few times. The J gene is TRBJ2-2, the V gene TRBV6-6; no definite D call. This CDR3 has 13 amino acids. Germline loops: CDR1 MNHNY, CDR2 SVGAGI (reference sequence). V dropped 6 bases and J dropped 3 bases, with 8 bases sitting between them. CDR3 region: CASSLSYTGELFF. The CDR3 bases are TGTGCCAGCAGCCTTAGTTACACCGGGGAGCTGTTTTTT.

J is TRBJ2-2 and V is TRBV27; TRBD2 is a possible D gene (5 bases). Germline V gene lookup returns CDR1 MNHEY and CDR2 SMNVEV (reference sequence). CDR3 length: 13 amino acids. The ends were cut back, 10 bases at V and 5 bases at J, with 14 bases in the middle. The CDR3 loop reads CATRTGLTGELFF. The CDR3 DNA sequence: TGTGCCACTAGGACGGGGTTGACCGGGGAGCTGTTTTTT.

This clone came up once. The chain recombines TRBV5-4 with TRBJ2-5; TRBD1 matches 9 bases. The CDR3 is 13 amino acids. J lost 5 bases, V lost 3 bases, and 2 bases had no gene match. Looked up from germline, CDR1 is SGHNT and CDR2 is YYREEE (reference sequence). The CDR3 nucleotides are TGTGCCAGCAGCTCGACAGGGGGGGAGACCCAGTACTTC. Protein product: CASSSTGGETQYF.

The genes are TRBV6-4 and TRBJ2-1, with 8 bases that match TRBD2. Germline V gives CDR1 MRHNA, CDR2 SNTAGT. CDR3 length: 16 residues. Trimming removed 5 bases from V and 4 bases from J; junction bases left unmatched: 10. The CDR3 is CASSNPGLGIYNEQFF. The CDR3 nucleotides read TGTGCCAGCAGTAATCCGGGACTAGGTATTTACAATGAGCAGTTCTTC.

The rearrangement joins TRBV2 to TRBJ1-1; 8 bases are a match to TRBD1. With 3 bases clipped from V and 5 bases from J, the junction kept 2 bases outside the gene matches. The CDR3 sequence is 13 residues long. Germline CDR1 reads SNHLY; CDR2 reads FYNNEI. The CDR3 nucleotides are TGTGCCAGCAGTGAGTGGACAGGGACTGAAGCTTTCTTT. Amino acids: CASSEWTGTEAFF.

In DNA form, the CDR3 reads TGTGCCAGCAGCGTAGGGCCAGCAACTAATGAAAAACTGTTTTTT. This translates into CASSVGPATNEKLFF. This chain joins TRBV9 and TRBJ1-4, with D uncertain. Germline assignment: CDR1 SGDLS and CDR2 YYNGEE. The CDR3 consists of 15 residues. Trimming left V 0 bases short and J 0 bases short, with 6 bases between.

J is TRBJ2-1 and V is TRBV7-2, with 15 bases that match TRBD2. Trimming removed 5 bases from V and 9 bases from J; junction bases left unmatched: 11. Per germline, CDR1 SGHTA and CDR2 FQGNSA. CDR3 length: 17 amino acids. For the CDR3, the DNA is TGTGCCAGCAGCCCCACGGGACTAGCGGGAGGAATCATTGAGCAGTTCTTC. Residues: CASSPTGLAGGIIEQFF. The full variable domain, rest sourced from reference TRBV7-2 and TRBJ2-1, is GAGVSQSPSNKVTEKGKDVELRCDPISGHTALYWYRQSLGQGLEFLIYFQGNSAPDKSGLPSDRFSAERTGGSVSTLTIQRTQQEDSAVYLCASSPTGLAGGIIEQFFGPGTRLTVL.

For the CDR3, the DNA is TGTGCCACCAGCCTTCGGACAGGAGAATCCTACGAGCAGTACTTC. This translates into CATSLRTGESYEQYF. The chain carries TRBV15 and TRBJ2-7; 7 nucleotides match TRBD1. V was pared by 5 bases and J by 1 base, with 8 bases of the junction left unmatched. CDR3 length: 15 residues. Germline V gives CDR1 LNHNV, CDR2 YYDKDF (reference sequence).

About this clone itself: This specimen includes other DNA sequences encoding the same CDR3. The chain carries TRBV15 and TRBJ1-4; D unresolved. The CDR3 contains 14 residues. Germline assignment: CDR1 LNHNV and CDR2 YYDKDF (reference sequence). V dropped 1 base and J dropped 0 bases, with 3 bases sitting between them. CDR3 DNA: TGTGCCACCAGCAGAGCTGCAACTAATGAAAAACTGTTTTTT. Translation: CATSRAATNEKLFF.